The 17 T cell receptor beta chains reported below all come from one sample, sequenced in a study of vaccination effects on CD4 cells after COVID-19. It was after nine to ten days of culture that CD4+ T cells were isolated. Participants got two doses of BNT162b2 or mRNA-1273 vaccine. Their antigens remain unidentified. Assay used: immunoSEQ multiplex PCR; TCRdb lists only in-frame clones, some missing. The sample includes tens of thousands of clones, 70% to 75% of them seen just once. The source was CD4+ T cells from PBMCs cultured without peptide, collected after COVID-19 vaccination. These receptors came from a human donor who received a COVID-19 vaccine.

The genes are TRBV19 and TRBJ1-2, with 9 bases aligning to TRBD1. CDR1 is LNHDA, CDR2 SQIVND, per germline (reference sequence). The CDR3 has 15 amino acids. The V gene end was trimmed by 3 bases and the J gene end by 4 bases; junction bases not matched to a gene: 6. The CDR3 coding sequence is TGTGCCAGTAGTATCGGGACAGGGTATAGCTATGGCTACACCTTC. Protein product: CASSIGTGYSYGYTF.

This rearrangement joins TRBV28 to TRBJ2-7; 9 nucleotides line up with TRBD1. The V and J ends lost 4 bases and 5 bases, in that order; junction bases with no gene match: 15. CDR1 is MDHEN, CDR2 SYDVKM, per germline. This CDR3 has 17 amino acids. The CDR3 DNA reads TGTGCCAGCAGTTCTGGGACAGGGAAGCCCTCGGGGCACGAGCAGTACTTC. This codes for CASSSGTGKPSGHEQYF.

This chain joins TRBV6-5 and TRBJ1-2; D is uncertain. Germline-derived CDR1 and CDR2 are MNHEY and SVGAGI. V lost 7 bases, J lost 4 bases, and 19 bases lay in between. This CDR3 comprises 15 residues. The CDR3 sequence is CASIRDISGFYGYTF. The DNA for the CDR3 is TGTGCCAGCATCCGAGACATATCCGGATTCTATGGCTACACCTTC.

V gene TRBV21-1 combines with J gene TRBJ2-7; the table's D call, TRBD2, has no DNA check behind it. TRBV21-1 is reported as a pseudogene. The CDR3 length is 14 residues. DNA of the CDR3: TGTGCCAGCAGCAAGAGGGAGGACTCCTACGAGCAGTACTTC. Its translation: CASSKREDSYEQYF.

The chain joins TRBV19 to TRBJ2-7, with 8 bases identical to TRBD1. Germline V CDR1 and CDR2: LNHDA, SQIVND (reference sequence). The CDR3 is 15 residues long. Trimming cost V 1 base and J 5 bases; bases outside gene matches: 7. The CDR3 nucleotides are TGTGCCAGTAGTATAGCTGGCAGGGGGCGTAACGAGCAGTACTTC. Translating it yields CASSIAGRGRNEQYF.

This clone was counted a few times. The chain carries TRBV25-1 and TRBJ2-2; TRBD1 matches at 7 bases. CDR3 size: 15 residues. The germline CDR1 and CDR2 sequences are MGHDK and SYGVNS. With 5 bases clipped from V and 7 bases from J, the junction kept 10 bases outside the gene matches. In nucleotides, the CDR3 is TGTGCCAGCAGTCACATACAGGGGTCGGGCGGGGAGCTGTTTTTT. Its translation is CASSHIQGSGGELFF.

Details on this clone: This sample includes further DNA sequences coding for the same CDR3. The rearrangement links TRBV6-5 to TRBJ1-4; D is undetermined. The germline CDR1 and CDR2 sequences are MNHEY and SVGAGI. V lost 0 bases, J lost 8 bases, and 10 bases lay in between. This CDR3 is built from 14 residues. The CDR3 DNA sequence: TGTGCCAGCAGTTACTCTGGGTTACGGGAAAAACTGTTTTTT. Amino acids: CASSYSGLREKLFF.

The rearrangement links TRBV28 to TRBJ1-1, with a tentative D call TRBD1 (6 bases). Trimming left V 2 bases short and J 8 bases short, with 15 bases between. The germline gives CDR1 MDHEN, CDR2 SYDVKM. This CDR3 has 14 residues. The CDR3 sequence: CASSLGGGGPEAFF. As DNA, the CDR3 is TGTGCCAGCAGTTTAGGGGGGGGCGGCCCCGAAGCTTTCTTT.

V gene TRBV29-1 combines with J gene TRBJ1-1; 10 bases line up with TRBD1. This CDR3 is 12 amino acids long. Trimming removed 3 bases from V and 13 bases from J; junction bases left unmatched: 8. Germline V gene data show CDR1 as SQVTM and CDR2 as ANQGSEA. In nucleotides, the CDR3 is TGCAGCGTTGATGAAGGGACAGGGGCGGTTTTCTTT. Translating gives CSVDEGTGAVFF.

This clone appeared a few times. The chain recombines TRBV11-2 with TRBJ2-7; 7 bases align to TRBD2. From germline, CDR1 is SGHAT and CDR2 FQNNGV. There are 12 residues in the CDR3. V shed 1 base, J shed 7 bases, and the junction held 1 base outside the gene matches. This CDR3 is CASSLGRGEQYF. The CDR3 DNA reads as TGTGCCAGCAGCTTAGGGCGGGGGGAGCAGTACTTC.

The genes are TRBV4-1 and TRBJ1-2; the match to TRBD1 covers 9 bases. From germline, CDR1 is MGHRA and CDR2 YSYEKL. V dropped 0 bases and J dropped 3; count of bases not matched to a gene: 20. CDR3 length equals 21 residues. This CDR3 is CASSQDREQGAGDNHYYGYTF. The CDR3 DNA reads as TGCGCCAGCAGCCAAGATCGGGAACAGGGGGCAGGTGACAACCATTACTATGGCTACACCTTC.

This chain uses TRBV18 with TRBJ1-1; possibly TRBD1 for D (5 bases). With 6 bases removed from V and 11 bases from J, the gap between germline ends came to 22 bases. The CDR3 runs 14 residues. In germline, CDR1 is KGHSH, CDR2 LQKENI. CDR3 amino acids: CASSLETGGWRAFF. The CDR3 region has the DNA TGTGCCAGCTCTCTCGAAACAGGAGGATGGCGCGCTTTCTTT. The full variable domain, completed using reference TRBV18 and TRBJ1-1, is NAGVMQNPRHLVRRRGQEARLRCSPMKGHSHVYWYRQLPEEGLKFMVYLQKENIIDESGMPKERFSAEFPKEGPSILRIQQVVRGDSAAYFCASSLETGGWRAFFGQGTRLTVV.

The chain joins TRBV7-2 to TRBJ2-1; D is unclear. The CDR3 has 13 residues. Trimming stripped 5 bases from V and 6 bases from J, with 11 bases between. Germline assignment: CDR1 SGHTA and CDR2 FQGNSA. DNA for the CDR3: TGTGCCAGCAGCCCCCGTAGAGGCAATGAGCAGTTCTTC. It translates to CASSPRRGNEQFF.

This sequence joins TRBV12-1 and TRBJ2-2; no DNA check was done on the table's D call, TRBD2. TRBV12-1 is shown as a pseudogene. This CDR3 has 14 residues. The CDR3 sequence is CASSSWGGSGELFF. In nucleotides, the CDR3 is TGTGCCAGCAGCTCGTGGGGGGGTTCCGGGGAGCTGTTTTTT.

V gene TRBV11-1 combines with J gene TRBJ2-7; the D is unclear. This CDR3 is 12 amino acids long. From germline, CDR1 is SGHAT and CDR2 FQDESV (reference sequence). V lost 3 bases, J lost 3 bases, and 6 bases lay in between. The CDR3 sequence is CASSLRSYEQYF. In nucleotides, the CDR3 is TGTGCCAGCAGCTTGCGGAGCTACGAGCAGTACTTC.

The chain joins TRBV6-4 to TRBJ2-3; D might be TRBD1 (6 bases). The CDR3 length is 14 residues. V was cut by 5 bases and J by 4 bases, with 13 bases left in between. From germline, CDR1 is MRHNA and CDR2 SNTAGT. The CDR3 bases are TGTGCCAGCAGTAAAATACAGGGAGCAGATACGCAGTATTTT. Translation gives CASSKIQGADTQYF.

This clone was detected a few times. The CDR3 region has the DNA TGTGCCAGCAGCCCCTGGACAGTAGTTGGCCAGCCCCAGCATTTT. This translates into CASSPWTVVGQPQHF. V gene TRBV5-6 combines with J gene TRBJ1-5; possibly TRBD1 for D (6 bases). Germline CDR1 reads SGHDT; CDR2 reads YYEEEE. The CDR3 is made up of 15 amino acids. V dropped 4 bases and J dropped 7 bases, with 18 bases sitting between them.